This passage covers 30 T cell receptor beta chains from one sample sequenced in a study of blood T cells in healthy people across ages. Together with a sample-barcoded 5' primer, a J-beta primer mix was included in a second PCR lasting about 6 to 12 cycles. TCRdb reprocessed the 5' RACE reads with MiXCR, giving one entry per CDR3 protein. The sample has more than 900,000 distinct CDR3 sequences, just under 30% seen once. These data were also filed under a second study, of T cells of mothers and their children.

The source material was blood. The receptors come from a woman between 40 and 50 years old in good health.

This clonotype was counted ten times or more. CDR3: CASSARGSGANVLTF. CDR3 DNA sequence: TGCGCCAGCAGCGCTCGGGGATCTGGGGCCAACGTCCTGACTTTC. The chain is built from TRBV5-1 and TRBJ2-6; perhaps TRBD2 as D (5 bases). The CDR3 spans 15 residues. Looked up from germline, CDR1 is SGHRS and CDR2 is YFSETQ. Trimming pared 4 bases from V and 1 base from J, leaving 9 bases between. The variable domain in full, with the rest retrieved from reference TRBV5-1 and TRBJ2-6, is KAGVTQTPRYLIKTRGQQVTLSCSPISGHRSVSWYQQTPGQGLQFLFEYFSETQRNKGNFPGRFSGRQFSNSRSEMNVSTLELGDSALYLCASSARGSGANVLTFGAGSRLTVL.

The CDR3 nucleotides are TGTGCCAGCAGCTTAGATAGACACCTCAACACTGAAGCTTTCTTT. It is translated as CASSLDRHLNTEAFF. This chain links TRBV7-2 with TRBJ1-1; no clear D. The CDR3 extends over 15 amino acids. Germline CDR1 SGHTA, CDR2 FQGNSA. The V gene lost 1 base and the J gene lost 2 bases, with 11 bases spanning the gap.

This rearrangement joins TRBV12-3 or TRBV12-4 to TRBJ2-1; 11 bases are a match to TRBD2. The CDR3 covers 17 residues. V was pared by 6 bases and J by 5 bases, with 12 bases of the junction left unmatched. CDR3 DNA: TGTGCCAGCAGCCAGAAATTCGGGACTAGCGGAGACAATGAGCAGTTCTTC. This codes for CASSQKFGTSGDNEQFF.

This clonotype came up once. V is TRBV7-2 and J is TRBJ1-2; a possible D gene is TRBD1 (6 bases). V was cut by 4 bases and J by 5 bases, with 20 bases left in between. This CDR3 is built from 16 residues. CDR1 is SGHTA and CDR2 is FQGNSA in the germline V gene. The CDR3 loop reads CASSSLGAGTGYGYTF. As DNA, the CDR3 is TGTGCCAGCAGCTCTTTGGGGGCCGGGACTGGGTATGGCTACACCTTC.

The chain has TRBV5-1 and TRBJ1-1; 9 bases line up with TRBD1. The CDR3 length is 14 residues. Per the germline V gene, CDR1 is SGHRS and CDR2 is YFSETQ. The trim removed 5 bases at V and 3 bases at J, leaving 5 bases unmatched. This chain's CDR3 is CASRGRTGDTEAFF. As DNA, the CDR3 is TGCGCCAGCAGGGGTAGGACAGGGGACACTGAAGCTTTCTTT.

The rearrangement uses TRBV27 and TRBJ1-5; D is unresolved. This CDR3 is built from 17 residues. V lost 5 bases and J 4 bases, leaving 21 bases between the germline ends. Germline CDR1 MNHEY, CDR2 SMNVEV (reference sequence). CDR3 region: CASSPTYPGTPNQPQHF. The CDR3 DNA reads TGTGCCAGCAGTCCAACTTACCCGGGCACACCTAATCAGCCCCAGCATTTT.

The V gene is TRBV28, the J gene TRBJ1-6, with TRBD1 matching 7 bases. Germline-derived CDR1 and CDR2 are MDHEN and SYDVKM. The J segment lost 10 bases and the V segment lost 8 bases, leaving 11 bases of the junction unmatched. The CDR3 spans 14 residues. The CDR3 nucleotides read TGTGCCAGCCACAGGGCAGGGGGAGAATCACCCCTCCACTTT. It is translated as CASHRAGGESPLHF.

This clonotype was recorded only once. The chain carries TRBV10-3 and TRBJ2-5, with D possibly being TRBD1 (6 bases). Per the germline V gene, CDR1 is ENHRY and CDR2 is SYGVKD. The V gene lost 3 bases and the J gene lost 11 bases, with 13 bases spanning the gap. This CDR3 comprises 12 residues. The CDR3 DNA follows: TGTGCCATCAGTGAATACAGGGATGAGCAGTACTTC. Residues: CAISEYRDEQYF.

CDR3 sequence reads: CASSLGGVQYTEAFF. The CDR3 coding sequence is TGTGCCAGCAGTTTAGGGGGGGTGCAGTACACTGAAGCTTTCTTT. The chain employs TRBV28 and TRBJ1-1, with a tentative D call TRBD1 (5 bases). This CDR3 has 15 residues. Trimming took 2 bases from V and 3 from J, leaving 13 bases between them. CDR1 and CDR2 from the germline V gene are MDHEN and SYDVKM.

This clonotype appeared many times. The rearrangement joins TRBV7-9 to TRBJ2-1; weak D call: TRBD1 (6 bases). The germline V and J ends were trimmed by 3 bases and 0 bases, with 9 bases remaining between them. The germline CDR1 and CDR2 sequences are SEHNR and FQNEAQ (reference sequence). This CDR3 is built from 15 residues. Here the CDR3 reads CASSFTGSSYNEQFF. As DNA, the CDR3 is TGTGCCAGCAGCTTTACAGGGAGCTCCTACAATGAGCAGTTCTTC.

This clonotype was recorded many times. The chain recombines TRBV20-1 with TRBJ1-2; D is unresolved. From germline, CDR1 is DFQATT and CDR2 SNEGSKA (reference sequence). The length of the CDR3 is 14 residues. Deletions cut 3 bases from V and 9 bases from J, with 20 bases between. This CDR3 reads CSASPGSPISSYTF. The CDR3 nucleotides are TGCAGTGCTAGTCCCGGCAGCCCAATATCTAGCTACACCTTC.

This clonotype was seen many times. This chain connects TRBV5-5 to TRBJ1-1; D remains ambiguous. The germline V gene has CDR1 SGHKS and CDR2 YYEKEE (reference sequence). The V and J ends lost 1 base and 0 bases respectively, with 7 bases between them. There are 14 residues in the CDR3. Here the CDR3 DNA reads TGTGCCAGCAGCTTGAGCATAATGAACACTGAAGCTTTCTTT. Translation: CASSLSIMNTEAFF.

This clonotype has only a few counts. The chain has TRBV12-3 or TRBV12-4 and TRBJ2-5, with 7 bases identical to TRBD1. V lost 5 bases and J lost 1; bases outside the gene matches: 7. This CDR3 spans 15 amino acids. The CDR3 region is CASSRTTGVQETQYF. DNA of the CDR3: TGTGCCAGCAGTCGTACTACAGGGGTCCAAGAGACCCAGTACTTC.

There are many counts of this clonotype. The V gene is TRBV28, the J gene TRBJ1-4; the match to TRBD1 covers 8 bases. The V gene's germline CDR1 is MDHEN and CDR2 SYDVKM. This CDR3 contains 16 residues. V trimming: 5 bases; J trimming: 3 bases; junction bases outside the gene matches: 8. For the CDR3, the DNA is TGTGCCAGCAGTCCCGGACAGGGCGTATCTAATGAAAAACTGTTTTTT. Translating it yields CASSPGQGVSNEKLFF.

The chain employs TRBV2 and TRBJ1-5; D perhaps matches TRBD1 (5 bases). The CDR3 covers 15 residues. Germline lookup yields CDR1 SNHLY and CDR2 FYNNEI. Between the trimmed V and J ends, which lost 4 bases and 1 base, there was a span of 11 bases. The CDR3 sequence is CASSGPRESNQPQHF. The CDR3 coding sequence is TGTGCCAGCAGTGGACCCAGGGAGAGCAATCAGCCCCAGCATTTT.

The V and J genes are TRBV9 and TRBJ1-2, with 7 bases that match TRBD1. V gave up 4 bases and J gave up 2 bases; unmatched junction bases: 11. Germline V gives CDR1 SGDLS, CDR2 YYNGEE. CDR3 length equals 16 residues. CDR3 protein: CASSPPGQAKNYGYTF. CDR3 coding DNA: TGTGCCAGCAGCCCTCCCGGACAGGCGAAAAACTATGGCTACACCTTC.

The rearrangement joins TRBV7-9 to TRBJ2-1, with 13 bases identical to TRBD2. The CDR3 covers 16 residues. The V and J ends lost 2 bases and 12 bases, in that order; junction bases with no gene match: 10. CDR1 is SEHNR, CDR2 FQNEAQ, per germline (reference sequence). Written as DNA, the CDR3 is TGTGCCAGCAGCTTATTATCGGGGACTAGCGGGGACCGGCAGTTCTTC. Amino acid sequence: CASSLLSGTSGDRQFF.

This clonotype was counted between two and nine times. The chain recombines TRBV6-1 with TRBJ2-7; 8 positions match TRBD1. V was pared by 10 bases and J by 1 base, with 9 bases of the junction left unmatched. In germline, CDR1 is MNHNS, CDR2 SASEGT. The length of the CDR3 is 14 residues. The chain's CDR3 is CATTDRAMSYEQYF. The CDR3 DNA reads TGTGCCACAACGGACAGGGCGATGTCCTACGAGCAGTACTTC.

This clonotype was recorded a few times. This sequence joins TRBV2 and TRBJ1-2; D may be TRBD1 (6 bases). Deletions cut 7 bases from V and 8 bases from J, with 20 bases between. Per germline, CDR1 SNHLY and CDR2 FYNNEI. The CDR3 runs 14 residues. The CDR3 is CASIGGGRIGGYTF. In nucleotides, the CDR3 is TGTGCCAGCATCGGCGGGGGCCGGATCGGGGGCTACACCTTC.

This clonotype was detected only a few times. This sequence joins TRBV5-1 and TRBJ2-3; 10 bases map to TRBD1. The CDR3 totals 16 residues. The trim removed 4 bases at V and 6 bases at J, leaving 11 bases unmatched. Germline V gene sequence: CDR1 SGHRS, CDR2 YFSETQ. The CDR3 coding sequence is TGCGCCAGCAGCACCTCCGGGACAGGGGCTTTTGATACGCAGTATTTT. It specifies CASSTSGTGAFDTQYF. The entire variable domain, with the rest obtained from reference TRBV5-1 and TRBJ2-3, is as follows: KAGVTQTPRYLIKTRGQQVTLSCSPISGHRSVSWYQQTPGQGLQFLFEYFSETQRNKGNFPGRFSGRQFSNSRSEMNVSTLELGDSALYLCASSTSGTGAFDTQYFGPGTRLTVL.

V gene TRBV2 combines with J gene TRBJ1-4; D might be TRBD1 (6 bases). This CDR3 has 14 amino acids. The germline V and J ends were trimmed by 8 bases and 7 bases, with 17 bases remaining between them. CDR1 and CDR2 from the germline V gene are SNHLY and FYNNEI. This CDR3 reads CASGPRQAIEKLFF. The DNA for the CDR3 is TGTGCCAGCGGGCCTCGACAGGCGATTGAAAAACTGTTTTTT.

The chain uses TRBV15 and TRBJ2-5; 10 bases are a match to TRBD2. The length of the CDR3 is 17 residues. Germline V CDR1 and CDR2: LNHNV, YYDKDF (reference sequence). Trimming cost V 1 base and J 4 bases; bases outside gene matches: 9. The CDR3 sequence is CATSRALAGVRGETQYF. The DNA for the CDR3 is TGTGCCACCAGCAGAGCCCTAGCGGGGGTCCGGGGAGAGACCCAGTACTTC.

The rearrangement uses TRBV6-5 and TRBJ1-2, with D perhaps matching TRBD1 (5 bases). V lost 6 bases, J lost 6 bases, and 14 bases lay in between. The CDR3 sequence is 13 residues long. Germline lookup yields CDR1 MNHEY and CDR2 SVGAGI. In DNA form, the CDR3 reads TGTGCCAGCAGCCGCGACAGAATCGATGGCTACACCTTC. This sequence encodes CASSRDRIDGYTF.

CDR3 in amino acids: CATSRDGPGTISYEQYF. The CDR3 DNA is TGTGCCACCAGCAGAGATGGACCCGGAACCATATCCTACGAGCAGTACTTC. V and J are TRBV15 and TRBJ2-7; no firm D call. Germline-derived CDR1 and CDR2 are LNHNV and YYDKDF (reference sequence). Trimming shortened V by 0 bases and J by 1 base, and 16 bases separated the two germline ends. This CDR3 has 17 residues.

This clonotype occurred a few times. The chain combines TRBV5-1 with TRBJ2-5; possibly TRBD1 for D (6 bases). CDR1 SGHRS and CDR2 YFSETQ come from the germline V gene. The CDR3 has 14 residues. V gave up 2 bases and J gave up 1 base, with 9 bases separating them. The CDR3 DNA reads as TGCGCCAGCAGCTTCCGGACAGTCCAAGAGACCCAGTACTTC. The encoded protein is CASSFRTVQETQYF.

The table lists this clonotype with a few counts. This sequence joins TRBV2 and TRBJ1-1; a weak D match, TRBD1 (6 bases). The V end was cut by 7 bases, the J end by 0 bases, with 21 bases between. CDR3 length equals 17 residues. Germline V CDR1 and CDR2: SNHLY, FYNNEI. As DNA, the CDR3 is TGTGCCAGCACCGGATCGGGTACAGGGCCCATGAACACTGAAGCTTTCTTT. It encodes CASTGSGTGPMNTEAFF.

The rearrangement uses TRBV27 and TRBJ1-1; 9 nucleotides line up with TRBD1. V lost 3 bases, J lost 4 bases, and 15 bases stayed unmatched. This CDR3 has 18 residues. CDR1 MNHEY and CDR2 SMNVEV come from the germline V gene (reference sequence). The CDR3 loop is CASSFRDRAERFGTEAFF. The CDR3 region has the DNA TGTGCCAGCAGTTTTAGGGACAGGGCAGAACGATTTGGCACTGAAGCTTTCTTT.

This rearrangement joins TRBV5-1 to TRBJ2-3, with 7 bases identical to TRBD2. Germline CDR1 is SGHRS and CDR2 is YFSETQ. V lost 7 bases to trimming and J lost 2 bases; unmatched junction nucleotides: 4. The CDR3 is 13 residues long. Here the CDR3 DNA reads TGCGCCAGCCGAGGACTAGTCACAGATACGCAGTATTTT. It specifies CASRGLVTDTQYF.

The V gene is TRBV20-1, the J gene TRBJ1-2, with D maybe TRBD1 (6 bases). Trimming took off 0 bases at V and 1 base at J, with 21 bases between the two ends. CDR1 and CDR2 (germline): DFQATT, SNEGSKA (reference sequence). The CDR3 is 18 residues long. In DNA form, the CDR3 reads TGCAGTGCTAGAGATGAGTGGCAGGGGACGCTGCATAACTATGGCTACACCTTC. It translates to CSARDEWQGTLHNYGYTF.

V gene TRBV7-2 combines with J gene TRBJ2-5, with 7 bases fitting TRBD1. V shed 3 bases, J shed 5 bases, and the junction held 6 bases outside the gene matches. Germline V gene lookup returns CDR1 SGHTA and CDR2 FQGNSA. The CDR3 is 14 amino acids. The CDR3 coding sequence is TGTGCCAGCAGCTTGAGCAGGGGGTCTGAGACCCAGTACTTC. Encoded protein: CASSLSRGSETQYF.